This T cell receptor beta chain was captured by sequencing in a study of cytomegalovirus exposure and HLA in healthy donors. This clone was observed a few times. Its antigen is as yet unknown. Whole-study results and caveats: It was taken for granted in presence/absence analyses that sequencing depth across donors was roughly uniform. Among TCR sequences, most were rare, though some public TCRs appeared in many donors. Researchers left out some V segments, among them TRBV6-2 and TRBV6-3, as indistinguishable.

The PCR used 60 Vbeta and 13 Jbeta primers. Profiling relied on immunoSEQ multiplex PCR, and the TCRdb table lists in-frame clones only, not all of them. The table includes around 130,000 clones, approximately 8% detected once. The CDR3 consists of 14 residues. The germline V gene encodes CDR1 KGHSH and CDR2 LQKENI. The ends were cut back, 2 bases at V and 0 bases at J, with 8 bases in the middle. The TCR originated in a woman aged 40-49 years in good health and CMV-seropositive. Specimen: PBMCs. V and J are TRBV18 and TRBJ2-7, with D possibly TRBD1 on 6 matching bases. Written as DNA, the CDR3 is TGTGCCAGCTCACCAGAGGACAGCTCCTACGAGCAGTACTTC. This codes for CASSPEDSSYEQYF.